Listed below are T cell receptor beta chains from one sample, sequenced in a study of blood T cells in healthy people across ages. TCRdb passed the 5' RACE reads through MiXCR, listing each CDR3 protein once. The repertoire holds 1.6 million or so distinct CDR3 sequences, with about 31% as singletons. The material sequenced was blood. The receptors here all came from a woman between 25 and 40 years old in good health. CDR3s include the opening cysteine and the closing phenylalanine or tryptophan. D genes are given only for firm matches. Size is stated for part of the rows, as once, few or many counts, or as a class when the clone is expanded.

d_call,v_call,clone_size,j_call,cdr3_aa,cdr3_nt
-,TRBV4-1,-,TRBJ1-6,CASSQTGHRDSPLHF,TGCGCCAGCAGTCAAACGGGACACCGAGATTCACCCCTCCACTTT
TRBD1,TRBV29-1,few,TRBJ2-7,CSVVPGQGREQYF,TGCAGCGTCGTGCCGGGACAGGGTCGGGAGCAGTACTTC
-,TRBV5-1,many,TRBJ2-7,CASSLYEEPYEQYF,TGCGCCAGCAGCTTGTATGAGGAACCCTACGAGCAGTACTTC
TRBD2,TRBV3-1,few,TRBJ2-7,CASSRLAGLYEQYF,TGTGCCAGCAGCAGACTAGCGGGCCTCTACGAGCAGTACTTC
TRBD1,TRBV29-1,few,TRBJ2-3,CSVPTGGADTQYF,TGCAGCGTTCCCACAGGGGGCGCAGATACGCAGTATTTT
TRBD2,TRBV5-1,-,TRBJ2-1,CASGLAGTTKEQFF,TGCGCCAGCGGACTAGCGGGGACTACAAAAGAGCAGTTCTTC
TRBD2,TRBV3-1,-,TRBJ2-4,CASSQGGSDIQYF,TGTGCCAGCAGCCAAGGCGGGAGCGACATTCAGTACTTC
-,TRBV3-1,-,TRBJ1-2,CASSQPKGRIYGYTF,TGTGCCAGCAGCCAACCTAAAGGACGGATCTATGGCTACACCTTC
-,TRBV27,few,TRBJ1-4,CASSLGTLGEKLFF,TGTGCCAGCAGTTTAGGGACCTTGGGCGAAAAACTGTTTTTT
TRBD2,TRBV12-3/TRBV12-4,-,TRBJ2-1,CASSPVSGKRTEQFF,TGTGCCAGCAGTCCGGTTAGCGGGAAAAGGACTGAGCAGTTCTTC
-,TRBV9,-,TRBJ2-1,CASSARGVSYNEQFF,TGTGCCAGCAGCGCCCGAGGCGTCTCCTACAATGAGCAGTTCTTC
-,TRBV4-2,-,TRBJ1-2,CASSQDASGVRGGYTF,TGTGCCAGCAGCCAAGACGCGTCGGGGGTTCGCGGGGGCTACACCTTC
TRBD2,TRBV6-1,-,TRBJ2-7,CASRLAGAVTYEQYF,TGTGCCAGCCGACTAGCGGGGGCTGTGACCTACGAGCAGTACTTC
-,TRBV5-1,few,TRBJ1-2,CASSSNSANYGYTF,TGCGCCAGCAGCTCAAATTCAGCTAACTATGGCTACACCTTC
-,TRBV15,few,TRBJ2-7,CATSRGGGASYEQYF,TGTGCCACCAGCAGAGGTGGCGGGGCTTCCTACGAGCAGTACTTC
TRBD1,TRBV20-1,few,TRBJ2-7,CSARETGGMYEQYF,TGCAGTGCTAGAGAGACAGGGGGCATGTACGAGCAGTACTTC
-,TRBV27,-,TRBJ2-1,CASSSLPTGRYYNEQFF,TGTGCCAGCAGCTCTCTACCGACAGGGAGGTACTACAATGAGCAGTTCTTC
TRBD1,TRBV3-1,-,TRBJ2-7,CASSQDQAGQGSYEQYF,TGTGCCAGCAGCCAAGATCAAGCGGGACAGGGTTCCTACGAGCAGTACTTC
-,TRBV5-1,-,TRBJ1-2,CASSPYGPHGYTF,TGCGCCAGCAGTCCGTACGGCCCACATGGCTACACCTTC
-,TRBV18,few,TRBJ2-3,CASSPPSGTDTQYF,TGTGCCAGCTCACCACCGTCCGGGACCGATACGCAGTATTTT
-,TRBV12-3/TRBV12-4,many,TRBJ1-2,CASSAGTERNYGYTF,TGTGCCAGCAGTGCGGGGACGGAACGTAACTATGGCTACACCTTC
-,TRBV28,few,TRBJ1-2,CASSTGRINGYTF,TGTGCCAGCAGCACGGGACGGATAAATGGCTACACCTTC
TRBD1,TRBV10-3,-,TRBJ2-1,CAISLQGASYNEQFF,TGTGCCATCAGTCTTCAGGGGGCTTCCTACAATGAGCAGTTCTTC